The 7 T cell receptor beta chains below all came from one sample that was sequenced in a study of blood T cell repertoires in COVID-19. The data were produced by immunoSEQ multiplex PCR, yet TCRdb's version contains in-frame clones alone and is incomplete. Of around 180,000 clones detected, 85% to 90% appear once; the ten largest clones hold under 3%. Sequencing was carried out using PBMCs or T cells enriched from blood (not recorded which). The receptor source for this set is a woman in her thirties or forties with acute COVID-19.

CDR3 protein: CASSLALGATYNEQFF. The CDR3, as DNA: TGTGCCAGCAGCTTAGCCTTGGGGGCGACCTACAATGAGCAGTTCTTC. The V call is TRBV7-8, the J call TRBJ2-1; D possibly corresponds to TRBD1 (6 bases). In germline, CDR1 is SGHVS, CDR2 FQNEAQ. Trimming left V 0 bases short and J 2 bases short, with 11 bases between. The CDR3 contains 16 residues.

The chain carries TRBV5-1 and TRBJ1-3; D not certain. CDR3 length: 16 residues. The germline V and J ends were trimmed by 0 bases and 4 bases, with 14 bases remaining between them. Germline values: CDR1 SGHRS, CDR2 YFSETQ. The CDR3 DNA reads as TGCGCCAGCAGCTTGGGGGAGTGGAGGGCCGGAAACACCATATATTTT. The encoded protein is CASSLGEWRAGNTIYF.

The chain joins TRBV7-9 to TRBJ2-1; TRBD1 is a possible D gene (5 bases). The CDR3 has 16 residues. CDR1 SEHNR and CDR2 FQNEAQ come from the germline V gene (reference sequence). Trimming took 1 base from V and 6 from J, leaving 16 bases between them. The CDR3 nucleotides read TGTGCCAGCAGCTTAGAATGGACACTTTATTCCAATGAGCAGTTCTTC. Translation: CASSLEWTLYSNEQFF.

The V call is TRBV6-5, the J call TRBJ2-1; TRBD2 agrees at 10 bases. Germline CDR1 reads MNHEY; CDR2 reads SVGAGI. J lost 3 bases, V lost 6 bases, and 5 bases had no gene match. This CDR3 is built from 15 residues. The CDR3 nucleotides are TGTGCCAGCAGCCCAGCGGGGGGGAACTACAATGAGCAGTTCTTC. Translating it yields CASSPAGGNYNEQFF.

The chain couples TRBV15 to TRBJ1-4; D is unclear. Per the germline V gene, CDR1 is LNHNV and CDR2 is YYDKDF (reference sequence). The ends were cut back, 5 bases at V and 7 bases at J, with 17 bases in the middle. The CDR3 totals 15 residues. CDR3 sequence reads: CATSERRERVEKLFF. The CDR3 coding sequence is TGTGCCACCAGCGAAAGGCGGGAAAGGGTTGAAAAACTGTTTTTT.

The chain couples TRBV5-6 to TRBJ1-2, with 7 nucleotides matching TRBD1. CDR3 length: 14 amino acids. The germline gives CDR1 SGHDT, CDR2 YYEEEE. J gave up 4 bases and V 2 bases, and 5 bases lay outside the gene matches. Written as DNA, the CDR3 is TGTGCCAGCAGCTTTTCAGGGGGGTTCTATGGCTACACCTTC. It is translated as CASSFSGGFYGYTF.

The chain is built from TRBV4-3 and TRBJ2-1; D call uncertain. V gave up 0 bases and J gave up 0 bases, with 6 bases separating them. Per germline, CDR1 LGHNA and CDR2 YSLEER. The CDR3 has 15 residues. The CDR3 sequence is CASSQEDNSYNEQFF. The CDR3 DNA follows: TGCGCCAGCAGCCAAGAAGACAACTCCTACAATGAGCAGTTCTTC.